One T cell receptor (beta chain) is described in this entry. What this receptor recognizes is not known. Base qualities were left out, and no much larger clone turns up one base away. This sample is drawn from a study of blood T cell repertoires in COVID-19 (dated by TCRdb to 2020 to 2022). About the investigation overall: The collaborator samples originated in the United States, Italy and Spain and spanned the acute and convalescent phases of COVID-19. The material from the prospective study consisted of cDNA or gDNA derived from T cells, B-cell-depleted T cells, or PBMCs. Deeply sampled blood TCRbeta repertoires from subjects exposed to, actively infected with, or recovered from COVID-19 were included in the dataset. The repertoires were made available in a free public database intended to serve as a resource for research on the immune response to SARS-CoV-2. The samples were drawn from the first 160 participants of the ongoing ImmuneRACE study and from about 1,200 subjects provided by 6 global collaborators. A de-identified subject ID, COVID-19 status, age in years and sex were almost always included in the sample metadata. HLA class I and class II types, where available, came from metadata supplied by the sample provider rather than from assay-based typing.

TCRbeta CDR3 regions were amplified from genomic DNA by means of the immunoSEQ Assay, a bias-controlled multiplex PCR. Processing in the source paper ran as follows. The number of nucleated cells in each sample was estimated by amplification of reference gene primers within the assay. To quantify the absolute abundance of each unique TCRbeta CDR3 rearrangement, sequence reads were collapsed and filtered. For each sample, productive Simpson clonality was calculated by taking the square root of Simpson's diversity index across productive rearrangements. The table comes from immuneACCESS by way of TCRdb, which keeps in-frame sequences with V and J called. Part of the clones is missing from these tables; in studies checked, under half for an unresolved V gene and the rest for unknown reasons. V and J calls plus clone size are reproduced from that table; the DNA served to infer D and trimming. The sample table holds roughly 300,000 clones, of which approximately 85% were seen once. The ten top clones hold 1.5% to 2% of the sample.

Relative to germline, V is 5 bases shorter and J is 5 bases shorter, with 13 bases between their ends. Via the germline V gene, CDR1 is SGHTA and CDR2 FQGTGA. Inclusive of the bounding cysteine and phenylalanine, the CDR3 is 15 residues long. The only DNA kept is the CDR3, 45 bases in frame from the first base. Collaborating institutions collected whole blood in K2EDTA tubes following their own protocols. Collaborator samples were shipped for TCRbeta analysis as frozen whole blood, isolated PBMCs, or DNA extracted from either sample type. Study-wide findings and limitations: How much clinical and demographic metadata was included differed by source and by participant, and the metadata was provided uncurated.

The origin of this receptor is a woman between 50 and 59 years old with acute or convalescent COVID-19. The rearrangement joined TRBV7-3 to TRBJ1-6, with TRBD1 perhaps the D gene, on 6 matching bases. Material for sequencing was peripheral blood. At the DNA level, the sequence is TGTGCCAGCAGCCCGACAGGTCGAGATAATTCACCCCTCCACTTT. Its protein reads: CASSPTGRDNSPLHF.